The clone carrying this T cell receptor beta chain was observed at least ten times. The data belong to a study of T-cell reconstitution after alpha-beta-depleted transplantation in children. J was trimmed by 3 bases and V by 4 bases; bases with no gene match: 6. CDR1 and CDR2 (germline): LGHNA, YNFKEQ. CDR3 size: 14 residues. Preparation of the TCRbeta library involved a method that used unique molecular identifiers. Using its own MiXCR run on the PCR reads, TCRdb lists one record per CDR3 protein. The sample contains more than 7,500 distinct CDR3 sequences, about 14% of which appear only once. The sequence was obtained from a male patient younger than 18 who had a stem cell transplant for acute lymphoblastic leukemia, so the T cells may come from the graft donor. The chain has TRBV4-2 and TRBJ2-7; 7 nucleotides agree with TRBD2. The sample was PBMCs, mostly from graft donor cells, taken 60 days after TCRalphabeta/CD19-depleted stem cell transplant. The DNA for the CDR3 is TGTGCCAGCAGCCTCCTGGGGGGGAACTACGAGCAGTACTTC. Protein: CASSLLGGNYEQYF.